A selection of T cell receptor beta chains follows, all from one sample in a study of blood T cell repertoires in COVID-19. Here immunoSEQ multiplex PCR was the method, and the copy in TCRdb shows in-frame clones only, minus some. This sample has roughly 100,000 clones; around four fifths occur once, and the top ten carry 9.8%. The sample was peripheral blood. All receptors derive from a man aged 60 to 75 with active or convalescent COVID-19. Both conserved end residues are part of each CDR3. D genes are given only for firm matches. Clone size is not always given. Where it is, it says once, few, many or a class for expanded clones.

clone size	V gene	J gene	D gene	CDR3 protein	CDR3 DNA
.	TRBV6-5	TRBJ1-6	TRBD1	CASRVGQGPLPLHF	TGTGCCAGCAGGGTGGGACAGGGCCCTTTGCCCCTCCACTTT
.	TRBV6-2/TRBV6-3	TRBJ2-1	.	CASSYTGAAYNEQFF	TGTGCCAGCAGTTACACGGGAGCGGCGTACAATGAGCAGTTCTTC
.	TRBV10-2	TRBJ1-2	TRBD1	CASSRAGGRGYTF	TGCGCCAGCAGTAGGGCAGGGGGGCGCGGCTACACCTTC
few	TRBV18	TRBJ2-1	.	CASSDTGVSYNEQFF	TGTGCCAGCTCTGATACAGGCGTATCCTACAATGAGCAGTTCTTC
.	TRBV19	TRBJ1-5	TRBD1	CASSPPRGGGNQPQHF	TGTGCCAGTAGTCCCCCGAGAGGGGGCGGCAATCAGCCCCAGCATTTT
.	TRBV5-6	TRBJ2-1	.	CASSPNGRPGLDEQFF	TGTGCCAGCAGCCCTAACGGGAGACCGGGTTTAGATGAGCAGTTCTTC
.	TRBV6-6	TRBJ1-1	TRBD1	CASSAPGTGDFEAFF	TGTGCCAGCAGTGCCCCCGGGACAGGAGATTTTGAAGCTTTCTTT
once	TRBV3-1/TRBV3-2	TRBJ2-1	.	CASSQVALTGQFF	TGTGCCAGCAGCCAAGTCGCGCTAACCGGGCAGTTCTTC
few	TRBV7-2	TRBJ2-3	.	CASSLASQGGGDTQYF	TGTGCCAGCAGCTTAGCGAGTCAGGGGGGTGGTGATACGCAGTATTTT
.	TRBV10-3	TRBJ1-1	TRBD1	CAISGPGQGTTEAFF	TGTGCCATCAGTGGTCCGGGACAGGGGACCACTGAAGCTTTCTTT
.	TRBV28	TRBJ2-3	.	CASSLRDPTDTQYF	TGTGCCAGCAGTTTACGGGATCCAACAGATACGCAGTATTTT
.	TRBV11-2	TRBJ2-5	.	CASRPKVEGGETQYF	TGTGCCAGCAGACCTAAGGTCGAGGGTGGGGAGACCCAGTACTTC
.	TRBV7-2	TRBJ1-5	TRBD1	CASSLGRQGQPQHF	TGTGCCAGCAGCTTAGGTCGACAGGGCCAGCCCCAGCATTTT
.	TRBV9	TRBJ1-6	TRBD1	CASSFTGVGNSPLHF	TGTGCCAGCAGCTTTACAGGGGTAGGGAATTCACCCCTCCACTTT
.	TRBV7-2	TRBJ2-3	TRBD2	CASSWGLAATDTQYF	TGTGCCAGCAGCTGGGGACTAGCGGCCACAGATACGCAGTATTTT
.	TRBV11-2	TRBJ2-1	TRBD2	CASSSPLSTSPDNEQFF	TGTGCCAGCAGCTCCCCCCTCTCGACTAGCCCCGACAATGAGCAGTTCTTC
few	TRBV29-1	TRBJ1-2	.	CSVVSANYGYTF	TGCAGCGTTGTCAGTGCTAACTATGGCTACACCTTC
.	TRBV28	TRBJ1-1	TRBD1	CASSFGQGMNTEAFF	TGTGCCAGCAGTTTTGGACAGGGCATGAACACTGAAGCTTTCTTT
.	TRBV7-8	TRBJ1-6	TRBD1	CASSAPTGVNSPLHF	TGTGCCAGCAGCGCCCCGACAGGGGTCAATTCACCCCTCCACTTT
.	TRBV5-4	TRBJ1-1	.	CASSLRQEGTEAFF	TGTGCCAGCAGCCTCCGACAGGAAGGCACTGAAGCTTTCTTT
.	TRBV14	TRBJ2-7	TRBD2	CASSHFTSGDSYEQYF	TGTGCCAGCAGCCATTTTACTAGCGGAGATTCCTACGAGCAGTACTTC
.	TRBV2	TRBJ1-2	TRBD1	CASSGDRNYGYTF	TGTGCCAGCAGCGGGGACAGAAACTATGGCTACACCTTC
.	TRBV27	TRBJ2-1	.	CASSLLQGNEQFF	TGTGCCAGCAGTTTACTTCAGGGAAATGAGCAGTTCTTC
once	TRBV9	TRBJ2-1	TRBD2	CASSAGLADSYNEQFF	TGTGCCAGCAGCGCCGGACTAGCGGATTCCTACAATGAGCAGTTCTTC
.	TRBV15	TRBJ2-7	.	CATSRVSLDYEQYF	TGTGCCACCAGCAGGGTCAGCCTTGACTACGAGCAGTACTTC
.	TRBV6-1	TRBJ1-1	.	CASSEGFEHPTEAFF	TGTGCCAGCAGTGAAGGGTTTGAACATCCTACTGAAGCTTTCTTT
few	TRBV6-6	TRBJ2-2	.	CASSPPGVSTGELFF	TGTGCCAGCAGTCCCCCGGGGGTGAGCACCGGGGAGCTGTTTTTT
.	TRBV10-2	TRBJ2-3	.	CASSENTGSTDTQYF	TGCGCCAGCAGTGAGAATACAGGTTCCACAGATACGCAGTATTTT
.	TRBV27	TRBJ1-6	TRBD1	CASRRTGGRSPLHF	TGTGCCAGCCGGAGGACAGGGGGCAGATCACCCCTCCACTTT
.	TRBV10-1	TRBJ2-1	TRBD1	CASSEGTGRWGEQFF	TGCGCCAGCAGTGAAGGGACAGGGCGTTGGGGTGAGCAGTTCTTC
many	TRBV28	TRBJ1-1	.	CASCSGDSLNTEAFF	TGTGCCAGCTGCTCGGGGGACTCCTTGAACACTGAAGCTTTCTTT
.	TRBV18	TRBJ1-2	.	CASSPATGGYTF	TGTGCCAGCTCACCGGCCACAGGAGGCTACACCTTC